A single sample is the source of the 5 T cell receptor beta chains below, sequenced in a study of CD8+ T cells in alopecia areata. TCR sequencing used cDNA made by reverse transcription of extracted RNA. Method: immunoSEQ multiplex PCR; TCRdb's copy keeps in-frame clones and lacks some. The table records 60,000 to 85,000 clones, around 66% of them present only once. Treatment noted: oral pan-JAK inhibitor, 5-10 mg twice daily. The sequences come from CD8+ T cells sorted from blood, collected at week 24, from a patient treated with tofacitinib. The receptors come from a human donor with alopecia areata.

V is TRBV30 and J is TRBJ2-7, with 8 bases identical to TRBD1. The germline CDR1 and CDR2 sequences are GTSNPN and SVGIG (reference sequence). There are 13 residues in the CDR3. The ends lost 0 bases at V and 5 bases at J; junction bases unmatched: 3. For the CDR3, the DNA is TGTGCCTGGAGTGTTGGACAGGGACACGAGCAGTACTTC. It encodes CAWSVGQGHEQYF.

This clone was observed a few times. The genes are TRBV7-2 and TRBJ1-3; no clear D gene. The CDR3 is made up of 14 amino acids. Germline loops: CDR1 SGHTA, CDR2 FQGNSA. V gave up 5 bases and J gave up 3 bases, with 11 bases separating them. In nucleotides, the CDR3 is TGTGCCAGCAGCCTGGACCTCCTTGGAAACACCATATATTTT. Its protein product is CASSLDLLGNTIYF.

V usage is TRBV4-1 and J usage is TRBJ2-1, with TRBD2 matching over 8 bases. The CDR3 is 15 residues long. V shed 4 bases and J 4 bases; nucleotides not matched to a gene: 6. From germline, CDR1 is MGHRA and CDR2 YSYEKL. The CDR3 is CASSPPGLEYNEQFF. CDR3 DNA: TGCGCCAGCAGCCCCCCGGGACTAGAATACAATGAGCAGTTCTTC.

The V and J genes are TRBV7-8 and TRBJ2-1; no reliable D call. The V gene's germline CDR1 is SGHVS and CDR2 FQNEAQ. Trimming cost V 4 bases and J 10 bases, with 11 bases left between them. The length of the CDR3 is 12 residues. CDR3 nucleotide sequence: TGTGCCAGCAGCTCCCCCGGACCGGAGCAGTTCTTC. Translating gives CASSSPGPEQFF.

This clone appeared once. V and J are TRBV10-3 and TRBJ2-5; weak D call: TRBD2 (5 bases). CDR3 length: 13 residues. Germline values: CDR1 ENHRY, CDR2 SYGVKD. Trimming shortened V by 2 bases and J by 5 bases, and 9 bases separated the two germline ends. Here the CDR3 reads CAISEREKETQYF. DNA for the CDR3: TGTGCCATCAGTGAGAGGGAGAAGGAGACCCAGTACTTC.